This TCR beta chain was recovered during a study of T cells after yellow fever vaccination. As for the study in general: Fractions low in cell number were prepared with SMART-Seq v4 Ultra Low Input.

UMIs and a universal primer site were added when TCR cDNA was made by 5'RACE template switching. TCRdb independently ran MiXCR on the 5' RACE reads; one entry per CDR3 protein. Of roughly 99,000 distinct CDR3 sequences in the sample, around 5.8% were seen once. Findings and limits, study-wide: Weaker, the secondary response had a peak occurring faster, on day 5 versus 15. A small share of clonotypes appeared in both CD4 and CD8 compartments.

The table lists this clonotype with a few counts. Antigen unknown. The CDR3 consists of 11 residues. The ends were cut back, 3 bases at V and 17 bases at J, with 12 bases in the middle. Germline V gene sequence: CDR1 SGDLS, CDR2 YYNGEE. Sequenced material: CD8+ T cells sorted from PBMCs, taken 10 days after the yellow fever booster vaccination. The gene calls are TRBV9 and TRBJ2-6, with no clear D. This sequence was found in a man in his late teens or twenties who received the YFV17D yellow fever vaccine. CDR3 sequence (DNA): TGTGCCAGCAGCGCGGACGGAACCATGACTTTC. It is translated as CASSADGTMTF.